A single T cell receptor beta chain is shown here with its context. CDR3 length: 14 amino acids. From germline, CDR1 is SGHNT and CDR2 YENEEA. Trimming left V 4 bases short and J 3 bases short, with 13 bases between. The sample belongs to a study of shared clonotypes between healthy human individuals. In the study overall: Samples came from a couple of female and a few male donors aged 18 to 49.

Naive CD8 cells lacked CD45RO and underwent positive selection for CCR7, leaving out terminally differentiated effector memory CD45RA+ cells. This table comes from immunoSEQ multiplex PCR, and its TCRdb copy is limited to in-frame clones, with some not included. The sample lists about 2.2 million clones; 93% were seen once. This receptor was obtained from a man in his late teens or twenties in good health. Some clones in this sample may be carry-over from other donors' samples. This chain uses TRBV11-3 with TRBJ2-7, with a weak D call TRBD1 (6 bases). The sample comprised naive CD8+ T cells from PBMCs. The CDR3 is CASSSRDKNYEQYF. CDR3 nucleotide sequence: TGTGCCAGCAGCTCAAGGGACAAGAACTACGAGCAGTACTTC.